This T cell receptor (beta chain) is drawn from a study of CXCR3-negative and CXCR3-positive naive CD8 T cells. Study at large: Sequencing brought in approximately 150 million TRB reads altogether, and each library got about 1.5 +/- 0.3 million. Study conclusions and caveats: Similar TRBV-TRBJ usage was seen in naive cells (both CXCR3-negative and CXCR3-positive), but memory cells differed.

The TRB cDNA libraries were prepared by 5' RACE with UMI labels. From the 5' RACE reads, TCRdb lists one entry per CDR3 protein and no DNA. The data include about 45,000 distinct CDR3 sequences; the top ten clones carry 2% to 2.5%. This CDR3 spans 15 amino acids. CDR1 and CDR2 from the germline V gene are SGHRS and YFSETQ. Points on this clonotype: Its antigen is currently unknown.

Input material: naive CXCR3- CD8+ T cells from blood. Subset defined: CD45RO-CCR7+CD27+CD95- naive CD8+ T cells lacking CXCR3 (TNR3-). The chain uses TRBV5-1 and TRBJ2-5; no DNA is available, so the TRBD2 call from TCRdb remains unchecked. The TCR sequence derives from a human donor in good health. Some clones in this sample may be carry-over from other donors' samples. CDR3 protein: CASSYRPGDGETQYF.